This TCR beta chain is drawn from a study of siplizumab effects on memory and regulatory T cells. Produced via immunoSEQ multiplex PCR; TCRdb's table is partial and in-frame only. This sample has about 100,000 clones; 91% occur once, and the top ten carry about 2.6%. General study findings and limits: With siplizumab, cumulative frequency of CD4+ memory-derived alloreactive sequences dropped significantly. There appeared to be greater diversity in naive T cells than in memory cells, and naive T cells seemed major contributors to the alloresponse. The majority of clones, roughly 75-97% of proliferating CD4+ or CD8+ clones, lacked an assignable naive or memory phenotype. Mappable alloreactive CD4+ clones came from Treg cells 60% to 80% of the time on average with siplizumab, against about 26% in controls.

Details on this clone: What it binds is not known.

The germline gives CDR1 SGHDT, CDR2 YYEEEE. CDR3 size: 15 residues. After removal of 3 bases from V and 7 bases from J, the junction contained 5 bases not matched to a gene. The rearrangement uses TRBV5-6 and TRBJ2-2; 11 nucleotides match TRBD2. This receptor was taken from a human donor in good health. Some clones in this sample may be carry-over from other donors' samples. Sample: CD4+ T cells sorted from blood. CDR3 residues: CASSWGLAADGELFF. The CDR3 region has the DNA TGTGCCAGCAGCTGGGGACTAGCGGCCGACGGGGAGCTGTTTTTT.